This T cell receptor beta chain was observed in a study of cytomegalovirus exposure and HLA in healthy donors. It was with 60 Vbeta and 13 Jbeta primers that the PCR ran. Assay used: immunoSEQ multiplex PCR; TCRdb lists only in-frame clones, some missing. The sample has fewer than 150,000 clones, around 73% seen once. V was clipped by 2 bases and J by 3 bases, with 15 bases between them. CDR1 and CDR2 from the germline V gene are MNHNY and SVGAGI (reference sequence). The CDR3 sequence is 16 residues long. The J gene is TRBJ2-3, the V gene TRBV6-6, with a tentative D call TRBD2 (6 bases). The sequenced material came from PBMCs. The sequence was obtained from a man between 45 and 60 years old in good health and CMV-seronegative. The CDR3 nucleotides read TGTGCCAGCAGTTACCGGGGAGGACAAGGGACAGATACGCAGTATTTT. Translation: CASSYRGGQGTDTQYF.